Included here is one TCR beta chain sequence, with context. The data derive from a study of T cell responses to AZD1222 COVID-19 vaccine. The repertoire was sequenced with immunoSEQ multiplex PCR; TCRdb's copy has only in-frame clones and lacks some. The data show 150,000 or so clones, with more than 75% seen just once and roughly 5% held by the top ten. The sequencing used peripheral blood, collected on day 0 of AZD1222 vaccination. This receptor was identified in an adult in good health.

As DNA, the CDR3 is TGTGCCAGCAGACGTCAGGTTGTGGAGTCCAATGAGCAGTTCTTC. Protein sequence: CASRRQVVESNEQFF. The chain is built from TRBV5-4 and TRBJ2-1; D remains unclear. Germline V gene sequence: CDR1 SGHNT, CDR2 YYREEE (reference sequence). V lost 5 bases and J lost 6, with 18 bases in between. CDR3 size: 15 residues.